These 17 T cell receptor beta chains were sequenced from one sample in a study of shared clonotypes between healthy human individuals (TCRdb year 2020). The library relied on the immunoSEQ multiplex PCR assay. This is the immuneACCESS table as TCRdb keeps it, with only in-frame sequences that have V and J called. A part of the clones is gone; compared with another copy, unresolved V genes explain less than half, and the rest is unexplained. The sample table contains 2 million to 2.5 million clones; only one count was recorded for about nine tenths of them. The top ten constitute around 0.4% of the sample. The sample taken for sequencing was naive CD4+ T cells from PBMCs. The meaning of the sample's cell subset or site label: CD45RA+ positively selected. These receptor sequences come from a man aged 18 to 29 in good health. Some clones in this sample may be carry-over from other donors' samples.

The chain uses TRBV7-9 and TRBJ2-1; D not resolved. V lost 3 bases and J 5 bases, leaving 5 bases between the germline ends. The CDR3 sequence is 12 residues long. CDR1 is SEHNR and CDR2 is FQNEAQ in the germline V gene (reference sequence). CDR3 amino acids: CASSFTNNEQFF. CDR3 nucleotides: TGTGCCAGCAGCTTTACTAACAATGAGCAGTTCTTC.

The chain is built from TRBV5-1 and TRBJ2-5, with D perhaps TRBD2 (6 bases). CDR1 is SGHRS and CDR2 is YFSETQ in the germline V gene. Trimming removed 1 base from V and 5 bases from J, with 18 bases in between. CDR3 length: 16 residues. The CDR3 DNA follows: TGCGCCAGCAGCTTGCCCCGGGAGCCGGGCGGTGAGACCCAGTACTTC. Residues: CASSLPREPGGETQYF.

The chain has TRBV7-2 and TRBJ2-5, with a tentative D call TRBD1 (6 bases). Germline CDR1 and CDR2: SGHTA and FQGNSA. Trimming shortened V by 4 bases and J by 1 base, and 7 bases separated the two germline ends. The CDR3 sequence is 13 residues long. CDR3 sequence (DNA): TGTGCCAGCAGCTGGACAGCCCAAGAGACCCAGTACTTC. Translated, it gives CASSWTAQETQYF.

This clone was found once. The V and J genes are TRBV7-8 and TRBJ1-5, with a possible D match to TRBD1 (6 bases). Trimming removed 1 base from V and 0 bases from J, with 13 bases in between. The germline gives CDR1 SGHVS, CDR2 FQNEAQ. The CDR3 runs to 17 residues. The CDR3: CASSLVGTLYSNQPQHF. DNA of the CDR3: TGTGCCAGCAGCTTAGTAGGGACACTGTATAGCAATCAGCCCCAGCATTTT.

The CDR3 is CASSGTGGKGRGEKLFF. In DNA, the CDR3 is TGTGCCAGCAGCGGGACAGGGGGGAAAGGCCGAGGGGAAAAACTGTTTTTT. The rearrangement links TRBV7-9 to TRBJ1-4; 11 nucleotides align to TRBD1. CDR1 is SEHNR and CDR2 is FQNEAQ in the germline V gene (reference sequence). The CDR3 loop spans 17 amino acids. Unmatched junction bases numbered 13, after V lost 5 bases and J lost 8 bases.

The genes are TRBV18 and TRBJ2-1; D call uncertain. The CDR3 length is 13 residues. V lost 5 bases to trimming and J lost 1 base, with 6 bases between them. Germline V gene data show CDR1 as KGHSH and CDR2 as LQKENI. The CDR3 coding sequence is TGTGCCAGCTCAAAAGAATCCTACAATGAGCAGTTCTTC. It translates to CASSKESYNEQFF.

The count of this clone is one. This sequence joins TRBV19 and TRBJ2-7, with 9 bases identical to TRBD2. The CDR3 consists of 17 residues. The trim removed 5 bases at V and 0 bases at J, leaving 11 bases unmatched. The germline V gene encodes CDR1 LNHDA and CDR2 SQIVND (reference sequence). Written as DNA, the CDR3 is TGTGCCAGTAGTCTGCTAGCGGGACCCTCAAGCTCCTACGAGCAGTACTTC. It encodes CASSLLAGPSSSYEQYF.

This clone was counted a few times. Different DNA sequences within this sample yield the same CDR3. The CDR3 DNA is TGTGCCAGCAGCTTAGGGGGGTATGGCTACACCTTC. Translating gives CASSLGGYGYTF. V gene TRBV11-2 combines with J gene TRBJ1-2, with D tentatively TRBD1 (5 bases). CDR3 size: 12 residues. V lost 1 base to trimming and J lost 5 bases, with 5 bases between them. Germline V gene data show CDR1 as SGHAT and CDR2 as FQNNGV.

V gene TRBV5-5 combines with J gene TRBJ2-1; possible D gene TRBD1, 6 bases. V was shortened by 0 bases and J by 12 bases, with 10 bases between the two germline ends. The germline V gene has CDR1 SGHKS and CDR2 YYEKEE (reference sequence). CDR3 length: 12 amino acids. As DNA, the CDR3 is TGTGCCAGCAGCTTGGAACAGGGTACGCAGTTCTTC. Protein: CASSLEQGTQFF.

The chain couples TRBV5-1 to TRBJ2-2; D gene uncertain. V was shortened by 0 bases and J by 7 bases, with 4 bases between the two germline ends. The germline V gene encodes CDR1 SGHRS and CDR2 YFSETQ. This CDR3 spans 12 amino acids. The CDR3 nucleotides read TGCGCCAGCAGCTTGGTTCTCGGGGAGCTGTTTTTT. It specifies CASSLVLGELFF.

Only one count was recorded for this clone. This rearrangement joins TRBV28 to TRBJ2-5; 8 positions match TRBD1. This CDR3 comprises 19 residues. CDR1 and CDR2 (germline): MDHEN, SYDVKM. V shed 3 bases and J 5 bases; nucleotides not matched to a gene: 20. CDR3 nucleotides: TGTGCCAGCAGTTTGGTTATAGGTTTCGGACAGGGTAGCTCGGAGACCCAGTACTTC. Translating gives CASSLVIGFGQGSSETQYF.

This clone has only one observation. V gene TRBV7-3 combines with J gene TRBJ2-7; weak D call: TRBD2 (6 bases). The CDR3 runs to 13 residues. V was clipped by 3 bases and J by 7 bases, with 13 bases between them. Germline V gene data show CDR1 as SGHTA and CDR2 as FQGTGA. CDR3 nucleotide sequence: TGTGCCAGCAGCTTGGGAGGATTGGGGGAGCAGTACTTC. It translates to CASSLGGLGEQYF.

V usage is TRBV18 and J usage is TRBJ2-4; D is possibly TRBD1 or TRBD2 (5 bases each). Germline V lookup: CDR1 KGHSH, CDR2 LQKENI. There are 16 residues in the CDR3. V lost 3 bases to trimming and J lost 0 bases, with 12 bases between them. This chain's CDR3 is CASSPGTGLAKNIQYF. In DNA form, the CDR3 reads TGTGCCAGCTCACCCGGGACCGGCCTAGCCAAAAACATTCAGTACTTC.

This clone appeared a single time. This chain connects TRBV27 to TRBJ2-3, with TRBD2 identical over 9 bases. J gave up 4 bases and V 5 bases, and 7 bases lay outside the gene matches. In germline, CDR1 is MNHEY, CDR2 SMNVEV (reference sequence). This CDR3 is built from 15 residues. The DNA of the CDR3 is TGTGCCAGCAGTAAAATAGCGGGAGTGCCAGATACGCAGTATTTT. It specifies CASSKIAGVPDTQYF.

As to this clone: A much more abundant neighbour one base away suggests this may be a read error. V gene TRBV27 combines with J gene TRBJ2-1, with no clear D. V lost 5 bases to trimming and J lost 4 bases, with 3 bases between them. This CDR3 has 11 residues. The germline gives CDR1 MNHEY, CDR2 SMNVEV (reference sequence). CDR3 residues: CASSVYNEQFF. CDR3 coding DNA: TGTGCCAGCAGTGTATACAATGAGCAGTTCTTC.

V is TRBV28 and J is TRBJ2-5, with D uncertain. Germline V gene lookup returns CDR1 MDHEN and CDR2 SYDVKM. Trimming left V 6 bases short and J 6 bases short, with 17 bases between. The CDR3 covers 14 residues. DNA for the CDR3: TGTGCCAGCAGCTCCCTAGAGCGTTGGAAGACCCAGTACTTC. It yields the protein CASSSLERWKTQYF.

The CDR3 DNA reads TGCGCCAGCAGCCGCCGGGGAGATACGCAGTATTTT. It is translated as CASSRRGDTQYF. This chain links TRBV5-1 with TRBJ2-3; a possible D gene is TRBD2 (5 bases). Trimming removed 4 bases at V and 5 bases at J, with 8 bases between. CDR1 and CDR2 from the germline V gene are SGHRS and YFSETQ. The CDR3 loop spans 12 amino acids.